This TCR beta chain was sequenced for a study of blood T cell repertoires in COVID-19. The assay was immunoSEQ multiplex PCR, and TCRdb's table has in-frame clones only and misses some. The sample consists of approximately 170,000 clones, around 81% of them appearing once. CDR1 SGHNT and CDR2 YYREEE come from the germline V gene (reference sequence). V lost 4 bases and J lost 3; bases outside the gene matches: 5. The CDR3 runs 15 residues. The chain is built from TRBV5-4 and TRBJ1-4, with 8 bases identical to TRBD1. The clonotype originates from a man in his sixties or seventies with active or convalescent COVID-19. The sample taken for sequencing was peripheral blood. This CDR3 is CASSPGGQANEKLFF. Written as DNA, the CDR3 is TGTGCCAGCAGCCCCGGGGGACAGGCTAATGAAAAACTGTTTTTT.